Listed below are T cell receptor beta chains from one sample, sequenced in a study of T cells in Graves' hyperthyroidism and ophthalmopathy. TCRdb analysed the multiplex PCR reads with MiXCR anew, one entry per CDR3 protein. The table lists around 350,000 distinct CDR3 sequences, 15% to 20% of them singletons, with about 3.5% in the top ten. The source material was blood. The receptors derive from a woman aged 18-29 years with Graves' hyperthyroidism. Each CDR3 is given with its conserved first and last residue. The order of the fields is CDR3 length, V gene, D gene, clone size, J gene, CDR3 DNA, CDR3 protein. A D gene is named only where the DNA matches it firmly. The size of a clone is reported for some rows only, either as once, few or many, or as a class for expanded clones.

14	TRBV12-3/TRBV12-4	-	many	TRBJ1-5	TGTGCCAGCAGTTTTCTGGACAGCAATCAGCCCCAGCATTTT	CASSFLDSNQPQHF
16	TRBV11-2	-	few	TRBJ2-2	TGTGCCAGCAGCTTGGAGCAGAGGGGGGCCACCGGGGAGCTGTTTTTT	CASSLEQRGATGELFF
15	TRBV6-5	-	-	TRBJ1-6	TGTGCCAGCAGTTACTCAGGGGACTCGAATTCACCCCTCCACTTT	CASSYSGDSNSPLHF
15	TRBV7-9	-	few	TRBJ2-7	TGTGCCAGCAGCAAGACCCGGGACAATCCCTACGAGCAGTACTTC	CASSKTRDNPYEQYF
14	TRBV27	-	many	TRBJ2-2	TGTGCCAGCAGTTTAAAACAGATCACCGGGGAGCTGTTTTTT	CASSLKQITGELFF
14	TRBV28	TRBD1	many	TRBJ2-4	TGTGCCAGCAGTCCGGACAGGGATAAGAACATTCAGTACTTC	CASSPDRDKNIQYF
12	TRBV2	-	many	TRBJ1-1	TGTGCCAGCCACAGGGTTGGCACTGAAGCTTTCTTT	CASHRVGTEAFF
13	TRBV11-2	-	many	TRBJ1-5	TGTGCCAGCAGCCCCGAGCAGTGGTCGCCCCAGCATTTT	CASSPEQWSPQHF
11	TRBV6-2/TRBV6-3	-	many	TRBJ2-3	TGTGCCAGCAGTTCGACAGATACGCAGTATTTT	CASSSTDTQYF
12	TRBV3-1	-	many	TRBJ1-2	TGTGCCAGCAGCCAAGAAACCTATGGCTACACCTTC	CASSQETYGYTF
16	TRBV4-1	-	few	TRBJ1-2	TGCGCCAGCAGCCAAGATAGGCCCGGATCTAACTATGGCTACACCTTC	CASSQDRPGSNYGYTF
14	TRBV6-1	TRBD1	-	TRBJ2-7	TGTGCCAGCAGTGAAGCTGCAGGGGGCTACGAGCAGTACTTC	CASSEAAGGYEQYF
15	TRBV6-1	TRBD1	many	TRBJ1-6	TGTGCCAGCAGTCCCCGGGGACAGGGTTTTTCACCCCTCCACTTT	CASSPRGQGFSPLHF
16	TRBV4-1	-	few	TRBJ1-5	TGCGCCAGCAGCCACCGGGACCGGGGCTTAAATCAGCCCCAGCATTTT	CASSHRDRGLNQPQHF
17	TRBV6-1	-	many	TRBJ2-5	TGTGCCAGCAGTGGTACCGCCGGGACAATCCGCCAAGAGACCCAGTACTTC	CASSGTAGTIRQETQYF
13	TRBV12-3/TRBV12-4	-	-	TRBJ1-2	TGTGCCAGCAGTTTTGGGTCAGGAGGTGGCTACACCTTC	CASSFGSGGGYTF
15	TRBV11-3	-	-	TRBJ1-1	TGTGCCAGCAGCTTGGTAGTGGGAGTGGCCACTGAAGCTTTCTTT	CASSLVVGVATEAFF
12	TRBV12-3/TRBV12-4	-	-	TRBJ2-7	TGTGCCAGCAGCTCATCGAATCCCGAGCAGTACTTC	CASSSSNPEQYF
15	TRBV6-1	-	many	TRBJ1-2	TGTGCCAGCAGCGAGCGGGCAGTCTATGGCTATGGCTACACCTTC	CASSERAVYGYGYTF
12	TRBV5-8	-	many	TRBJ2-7	TGTGCCAGCAGCGCGGAGACGTACGAGCAGTACTTC	CASSAETYEQYF
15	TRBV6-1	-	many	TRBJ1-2	TGTGCCAGCAGTGAAATTCCGGGACGGAACTATGGCTACACCTTC	CASSEIPGRNYGYTF
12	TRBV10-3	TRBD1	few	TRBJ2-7	TGTGCCATCTTGACAGGGTCCTACGAGCAGTACTTC	CAILTGSYEQYF
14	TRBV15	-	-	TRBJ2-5	TGTGCCACCAGCAGCGAAGGACCCCAAGAGACCCAGTACTTC	CATSSEGPQETQYF
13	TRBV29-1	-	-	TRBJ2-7	TGCAGCGTTGAAGATCCGTACACCCACGAGCAGTACTTC	CSVEDPYTHEQYF
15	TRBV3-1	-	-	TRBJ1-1	TGTGCCAGCAGCCAAGTCGGGTCCTTGAACACTGAAGCTTTCTTT	CASSQVGSLNTEAFF
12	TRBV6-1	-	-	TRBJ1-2	TGTGCCAGCAGCACCAGAGCATATGGCTACACCTTC	CASSTRAYGYTF
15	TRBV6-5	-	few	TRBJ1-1	TGTGCCAGCATTATTAGTTCCCTGATGAACACTGAAGCTTTCTTT	CASIISSLMNTEAFF
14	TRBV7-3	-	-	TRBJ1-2	TGTGCCAGCAGCTTAATGGGGGGGCTGGGTGGCTACACCTTC	CASSLMGGLGGYTF
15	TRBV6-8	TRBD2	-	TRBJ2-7	TGTGCCAGCAGTTACTCGCCAGCGGGACTTCTCGAGCAGTACTTC	CASSYSPAGLLEQYF
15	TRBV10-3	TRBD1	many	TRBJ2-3	TGTGCCATCGCTCCGGGACAGGGTAGCACAGATACGCAGTATTTT	CAIAPGQGSTDTQYF
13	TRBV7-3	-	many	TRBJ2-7	TGTGCCAGCAGCCCCGGATTTCAGGGGGAGCAGTACTTC	CASSPGFQGEQYF
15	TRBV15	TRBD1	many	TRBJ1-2	TGTGCCACCAGCAGGGGACAGACCTACGACAATGGCTACACCTTC	CATSRGQTYDNGYTF
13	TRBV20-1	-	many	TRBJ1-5	TGCAGTGCTAGAGTCGAGGGGTATCAGCCCCAGCATTTT	CSARVEGYQPQHF
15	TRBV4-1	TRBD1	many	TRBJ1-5	TGCGCCAGCAGCCAGGGACAGGGGGCCACTCAGCCCCAGCATTTT	CASSQGQGATQPQHF
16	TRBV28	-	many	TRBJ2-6	TGTGCCAGCAGCCCGTACCTTTACTCTGGGGCCAACGTCCTGACTTTC	CASSPYLYSGANVLTF